This TCR beta chain was captured in a study of blood T cell dynamics during melanoma immunotherapy. Study details: Standard first-line treatment here was pembrolizumab or nivolumab plus ipilimumab in metastatic melanoma.

Time point described: week 3, after first cycle of checkpoint inhibitor. Blood was drawn before treatment and at week 3 after checkpoint blockade. At 12 weeks after first infusion, RECIST 1.1 defined response for most patients. The CDR3 sequence is 16 residues long. With V trimmed by 6 bases and J by 6 bases, 11 bases remained unmatched. Looked up from germline, CDR1 is MDHEN and CDR2 is SYDVKM. The method was immunoSEQ multiplex PCR; TCRdb's version includes in-frame clones alone and lacks a portion of them. The sample gives 8,500 to 14,000 clones, roughly 90% of which show up once; approximately 25% is in the top ten.

The receptor was derived from a human donor with melanoma. The V call is TRBV28, the J call TRBJ1-5, with 10 bases identical to TRBD1. The sequencing used blood, collected from a patient treated with checkpoint blockade. The DNA of the CDR3 is TGTGCCAGCAGGGACCCGGGACAGGGGTGGGGTCAGCCCCAGCATTTT. Encoded protein: CASRDPGQGWGQPQHF.